These 5 T cell receptor beta chains originate from one sample sequenced in a study of T-cell memory formation after mild COVID-19 (dated by TCRdb to about 2021). Libraries were built with 5' RACE. This sample was sequenced with an Illumina NovaSeq 6000. Through fastp at Q25 and MiXCR, TCRdb rebuilt clones from the public reads, retaining in-frame beta chains. Rows with one shared CDR3 protein collapse into an entry with the most common genes and DNA. The sample contains about 560,000 distinct CDR3 sequences, 15% to 20% of them found a single time. Together, the top ten hold roughly 7.7% of the sample. The sequencing input was PBMCs or a T cell subset sorted from them (not recorded which). These receptors all stem from an adult woman who had mild COVID-19 (a few samples of this study predate the infection). The sample titles of this study are shuffled in the database, so cell type and time point are left out; the donor was told from shared clones.

This clonotype was seen a few times. V usage is TRBV3-1 and J usage is TRBJ2-1, with D possibly TRBD1 on 5 matching bases. The CDR3 totals 17 residues. V dropped 1 base and J dropped 9 bases, with 22 bases sitting between them. Germline V gives CDR1 LGHDT, CDR2 YNNKEL (reference sequence). The DNA of the CDR3 is TGTGCCAGCAGCCAAGCGTCGACAAGGGGCCGTACAACTGAGCAGTTCTTC. Translated: CASSQASTRGRTTEQFF.

The chain has TRBV24-1 and TRBJ2-1; 10 nucleotides line up with TRBD2. The CDR3 totals 16 residues. Germline V gives CDR1 KGHDR, CDR2 SFDVKD. J lost 8 bases, V lost 4 bases, and 10 bases had no gene match. In nucleotides, the CDR3 is TGTGCCACCAGTGACTCCGGGACTAGCGAGTACGATGAGCAGTTCTTC. Its protein product is CATSDSGTSEYDEQFF.

V usage is TRBV5-1 and J usage is TRBJ2-4; unclear D gene. The V and J ends lost 2 bases and 6 bases respectively, with 15 bases between them. CDR3 length equals 15 residues. Germline V gene sequence: CDR1 SGHRS, CDR2 YFSETQ. The CDR3 loop is CASSLGSGVGNIQYF. The CDR3 DNA reads TGCGCCAGCAGCTTAGGTTCTGGGGTGGGAAACATTCAGTACTTC.

This clonotype was found a few times. The chain couples TRBV19 to TRBJ2-7, with D possibly matching TRBD2 (6 bases). V dropped 3 bases and J dropped 5 bases, with 8 bases sitting between them. Germline-derived CDR1 and CDR2 are LNHDA and SQIVND (reference sequence). The CDR3 loop spans 12 amino acids. The CDR3 DNA reads as TGTGCCAGTAGTATGGGGGGACACGAGCAGTACTTC. It translates to CASSMGGHEQYF.

J is TRBJ2-7 and V is TRBV7-9; 7 nucleotides line up with TRBD1. The CDR3 is 15 residues long. V shed 2 bases, J shed 1 base, and the junction held 5 bases outside the gene matches. Germline V gene sequence: CDR1 SEHNR, CDR2 FQNEAQ (reference sequence). This chain's CDR3 is CASSLYGTESYEQYF. The CDR3 DNA reads as TGTGCCAGCAGCTTATATGGGACAGAATCCTACGAGCAGTACTTC.